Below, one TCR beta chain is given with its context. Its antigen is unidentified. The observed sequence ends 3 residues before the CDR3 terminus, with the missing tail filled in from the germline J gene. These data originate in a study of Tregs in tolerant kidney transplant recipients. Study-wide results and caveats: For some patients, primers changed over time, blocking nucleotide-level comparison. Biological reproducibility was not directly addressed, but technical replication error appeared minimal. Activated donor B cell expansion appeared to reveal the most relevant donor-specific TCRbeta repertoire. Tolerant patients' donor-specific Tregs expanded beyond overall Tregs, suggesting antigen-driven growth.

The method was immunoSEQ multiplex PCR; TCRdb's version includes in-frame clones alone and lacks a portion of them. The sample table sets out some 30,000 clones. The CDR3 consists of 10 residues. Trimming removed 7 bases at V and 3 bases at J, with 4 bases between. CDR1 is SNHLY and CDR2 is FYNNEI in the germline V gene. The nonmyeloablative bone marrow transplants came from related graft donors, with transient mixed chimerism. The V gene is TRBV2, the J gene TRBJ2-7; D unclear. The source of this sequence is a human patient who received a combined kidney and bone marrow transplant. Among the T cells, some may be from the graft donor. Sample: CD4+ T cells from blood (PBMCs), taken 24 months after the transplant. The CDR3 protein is CASKGYEQYF. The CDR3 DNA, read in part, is TGTGCCAGCAAGGGCTACGAG.